A single sample is the source of the 32 T cell receptor beta chains below, sequenced in a study of blood T cells in healthy people across ages. Using a J-beta primer mix together with a sample-barcoded 5' primer, a second PCR was run for about 6 to 11 cycles. MiXCR was run by TCRdb on the 5' RACE reads, yielding one entry per CDR3 protein. The table records about 320,000 distinct CDR3 sequences, 27% of them present only once. Sequenced material: blood. The origin of the receptors is a woman in her 70s in good health.

CDR3 coding DNA: TGTGCCAGCAGTTTGAGACTCCGGGAGACCCAGTACTTC. This codes for CASSLRLRETQYF. V gene TRBV27 combines with J gene TRBJ2-5; D unclear. CDR3 length: 13 residues. The V and J ends lost 3 bases and 5 bases respectively, with 10 bases between them. CDR1 and CDR2 from the germline V gene are MNHEY and SMNVEV (reference sequence).

The J gene is TRBJ1-6, the V gene TRBV11-2; perhaps TRBD1 as D (5 bases). This CDR3 is built from 14 residues. Germline CDR1 is SGHAT and CDR2 is FQNNGV. Trimming left V 3 bases short and J 11 bases short, with 14 bases between. The CDR3 loop reads CASSFGALGAPLHF. For the CDR3, the DNA is TGTGCCAGCAGCTTTGGGGCCCTAGGGGCACCCCTCCACTTT.

This clonotype was seen more than once but under ten times. This rearrangement joins TRBV4-3 to TRBJ1-2; D gene unclear. Germline CDR1 is LGHNA and CDR2 is YSLEER. CDR3 size: 15 residues. V was cut by 1 base and J by 6 bases, with 15 bases left in between. In nucleotides, the CDR3 is TGCGCCAGCAGCCAAGGACTAGGGCCGCGAGATGGCTACACCTTC. Translated: CASSQGLGPRDGYTF.

The chain joins TRBV7-6 to TRBJ2-7, with D maybe TRBD2 (5 bases). Germline V gene lookup returns CDR1 SGHVS and CDR2 FNYEAQ. Deletions cut 3 bases from V and 7 bases from J, with 16 bases between. The CDR3 runs to 14 residues. The DNA for the CDR3 is TGTGCCAGCAGCTTGTTAGCCCTAACGGGGGAGCAGTACTTC. Its translation is CASSLLALTGEQYF.

This sequence joins TRBV20-1 and TRBJ2-3; no definite D call. Germline V CDR1 and CDR2: DFQATT, SNEGSKA (reference sequence). The CDR3 has 14 amino acids. The V and J ends lost 3 bases and 9 bases respectively, with 19 bases between them. The CDR3, as DNA: TGCAGTGCTAGCCGGAGCCCCCAAATAAAAACGCAGTATTTT. This translates into CSASRSPQIKTQYF.

The chain joins TRBV29-1 to TRBJ1-2, with a possible D match to TRBD1 (5 bases). The CDR3 consists of 11 residues. Germline CDR1 reads SQVTM; CDR2 reads ANQGSEA. V lost 6 bases to trimming and J lost 8 bases, with 13 bases between them. CDR3 coding DNA: TGCAGCGTCCGGCAGGGCGAAGGCTACACCTTC. Translating gives CSVRQGEGYTF.

Turning to this clonotype: The germline gene is not matched at one end of the junction; a read error may be the cause. The chain combines TRBV10-3 with TRBJ2-1, with D maybe TRBD2 (5 bases). The CDR3 contains 13 residues. Germline V gene lookup returns CDR1 ENHRY and CDR2 SYGVKD. The CDR3 nucleotides are TGTGCCATGGTAGAGGGCTATGACAATGGGCAGTTCTTC. Amino acids: CAMVEGYDNGQFF.

This chain joins TRBV12-3 or TRBV12-4 and TRBJ1-2, with 9 bases fitting TRBD1. With 5 bases clipped from V and 4 bases from J, the junction kept 8 bases outside the gene matches. The CDR3 sequence is 15 residues long. CDR3 coding DNA: TGTGCCAGCAGTCCCACAGGGGGCACTACCTATGGCTACACCTTC. It codes for CASSPTGGTTYGYTF.

V is TRBV5-1 and J is TRBJ2-3, with unresolved D. V dropped 5 bases and J dropped 5 bases, with 15 bases sitting between them. Germline V gene data show CDR1 as SGHRS and CDR2 as YFSETQ. This CDR3 has 14 residues. CDR3 amino acids: CASRRNHAGDTQYF. DNA of the CDR3: TGCGCCAGCAGACGAAACCACGCCGGAGATACGCAGTATTTT.

This chain joins TRBV7-2 and TRBJ1-4; D is uncertain. Germline assignment: CDR1 SGHTA and CDR2 FQGNSA. V lost 2 bases, J lost 0 bases, and 7 bases lay in between. There are 15 residues in the CDR3. The CDR3 coding sequence is TGTGCCAGCAGCTTACGAGGGACAACTAATGAAAAACTGTTTTTT. It codes for CASSLRGTTNEKLFF.

The gene calls are TRBV20-1 and TRBJ2-2, with TRBD1 matching over 12 bases. V trimming: 3 bases; J trimming: 6 bases; junction bases outside the gene matches: 2. This CDR3 has 14 residues. Germline assignment: CDR1 DFQATT and CDR2 SNEGSKA (reference sequence). The CDR3 here is CSARGTGGPGELFF. In nucleotides, the CDR3 is TGCAGTGCTAGGGGGACAGGGGGCCCCGGGGAGCTGTTTTTT.

This chain joins TRBV4-1 and TRBJ1-1; D ambiguous. The CDR3 runs 15 residues. V lost 0 bases and J 5 bases, leaving 13 bases between the germline ends. Germline V gene lookup returns CDR1 MGHRA and CDR2 YSYEKL. In DNA, the CDR3 is TGCGCCAGCAGCCAAGACGCGGGGTCGAGGACTGAAGCTTTCTTT. Amino acid sequence: CASSQDAGSRTEAFF.

This clonotype was observed a handful of times. V usage is TRBV12-3 or TRBV12-4 and J usage is TRBJ2-5; D call uncertain. Trimming took off 3 bases at V and 1 base at J, with 6 bases between the two ends. This CDR3 has 13 residues. Here the CDR3 reads CASSLFFQETQYF. The CDR3 DNA reads as TGTGCCAGCAGTTTGTTCTTCCAAGAGACCCAGTACTTC.

Only one count was recorded for this clonotype. V gene TRBV5-1 combines with J gene TRBJ2-5; D gene ambiguous. CDR3 size: 12 residues. Germline assignment: CDR1 SGHRS and CDR2 YFSETQ. V was trimmed by 7 bases and J by 1 base, leaving 8 bases between them. Written as DNA, the CDR3 is TGCGCCAGCTCCATCGGCCAAGAGACCCAGTACTTC. The encoded protein is CASSIGQETQYF.

This chain joins TRBV12-5 and TRBJ2-5, with TRBD1 matching over 11 bases. The DNA end is a closer match to TRBJ2-7, so the J assignment may be wrong. This CDR3 region has 14 residues. Germline V gene data show CDR1 as LGHNT and CDR2 as FRNRAP. CDR3 sequence reads: CASGSGQGADEQYF. CDR3 sequence (DNA): TGTGCTAGTGGTTCAGGACAGGGGGCGGACGAGCAGTACTTC.

On this clonotype: A read error is likely, as this CDR3 ends without the conserved phenylalanine or tryptophan. The rearrangement uses TRBV7-2 and TRBJ1-2; D unresolved. Trimming removed 1 base at V and 3 bases at J, with 6 bases between. The CDR3 consists of 13 residues. The germline V gene encodes CDR1 SGHTA and CDR2 FQGNSA. CDR3 sequence reads: CASSLDRDYGYTI. The CDR3 DNA sequence: TGTGCCAGCAGCTTAGACAGAGACTATGGCTACACCATC.

There are many counts of this clonotype. This chain uses TRBV6-6 with TRBJ2-3; D not certain. The CDR3 covers 13 residues. Germline V gene sequence: CDR1 MNHNY, CDR2 SVGAGI (reference sequence). Between the trimmed V and J ends, which lost 5 bases and 6 bases, there was a span of 12 bases. CDR3 sequence (DNA): TGTGCCAGCAGTCACTGGGAAGGGGATACGCAGTATTTT. Translation gives CASSHWEGDTQYF.

The genes are TRBV29-1 and TRBJ2-4; TRBD2 agrees at 10 bases. The CDR3 contains 12 residues. J gave up 8 bases and V 4 bases, and 2 bases lay outside the gene matches. In germline, CDR1 is SQVTM, CDR2 ANQGSEA. CDR3 DNA sequence: TGCAGCGTTGGAGCGGGAGGGGACATTCAGTACTTC. Its translation is CSVGAGGDIQYF.

In its sample, this clonotype was seen a few times. The chain couples TRBV12-3 or TRBV12-4 to TRBJ2-1; 10 nucleotides agree with TRBD2. J lost 8 bases, V lost 5 bases, and 6 bases had no gene match. The CDR3 consists of 14 residues. CDR3 DNA sequence: TGTGCCAGCAGTCGGACTAGCGGTCGAGATGAGCAGTTCTTC. Its protein is CASSRTSGRDEQFF.

The V call is TRBV20-1, the J call TRBJ1-2, with TRBD1 matching over 8 bases. This CDR3 has 12 amino acids. V shed 6 bases, J shed 3 bases, and the junction held 3 bases outside the gene matches. Germline V gene lookup returns CDR1 DFQATT and CDR2 SNEGSKA (reference sequence). The CDR3 protein is CSAPTGDYGYTF. For the CDR3, the DNA is TGCAGTGCCCCGACAGGGGACTATGGCTACACCTTC.

This clonotype has more than one count but fewer than ten. This may be a read error: a much more frequent sequence differs by one nucleotide. The chain carries TRBV18 and TRBJ2-6; D is possibly TRBD1 (5 bases). This CDR3 has 15 amino acids. The V gene's germline CDR1 is KGHSH and CDR2 LQKENI. Trimming left V 5 bases short and J 5 bases short, with 13 bases between. The CDR3: CASSFTGSRANVLTF. The CDR3 nucleotides read TGTGCCAGCTCATTTACAGGTTCTAGGGCCAACGTCCTGACTTTC.

The V call is TRBV2, the J call TRBJ1-6, with D possibly matching TRBD1 (5 bases). The germline gives CDR1 SNHLY, CDR2 FYNNEI. V lost 5 bases and J lost 3, with 8 bases in between. CDR3 length: 14 residues. CDR3 in amino acids: CASSRDSYNSPLHF. CDR3 DNA sequence: TGTGCCAGCAGTAGAGACAGCTATAATTCACCCCTCCACTTT.

This chain connects TRBV7-2 to TRBJ2-5, with D tentatively TRBD2 (5 bases). Germline lookup yields CDR1 SGHTA and CDR2 FQGNSA. V gave up 3 bases and J gave up 8 bases, with 13 bases separating them. The length of the CDR3 is 13 residues. DNA for the CDR3: TGTGCCAGCAGCTTCGGGAATGGTAGAACCCAGTACTTC. This encodes CASSFGNGRTQYF. The full variable domain, rest sourced from reference TRBV7-2 and TRBJ2-5, is GAGVSQSPSNKVTEKGKDVELRCDPISGHTALYWYRQSLGQGLEFLIYFQGNSAPDKSGLPSDRFSAERTGGSVSTLTIQRTQQEDSAVYLCASSFGNGRTQYFGPGTRLLVL.

This sequence joins TRBV6-1 and TRBJ2-7; 8 positions match TRBD1. V dropped 8 bases and J dropped 5; count of bases not matched to a gene: 8. Germline CDR1 is MNHNS and CDR2 is SASEGT. The CDR3 is 13 amino acids. CDR3 bases: TGTGCCAGCCTCCCGGACAGGGTCCACGAGCAGTACTTC. Its protein is CASLPDRVHEQYF.

The sample holds a few counts of this clonotype. The CDR3 sequence: CASLQARTGKIYNEQFF. CDR3 coding DNA: TGTGCCAGCCTCCAAGCACGGACAGGAAAAATCTACAATGAGCAGTTCTTC. The chain joins TRBV6-2 or TRBV6-3 to TRBJ2-5; TRBD1 agrees at 7 bases. The DNA end lines up better with TRBJ2-1; the J call may be wrong. CDR1 is MNHEY and CDR2 is SVGEGT in the germline V gene. CDR3 length: 17 amino acids.

This chain's CDR3 is CSADRGSSYNEQFF. The CDR3 DNA sequence: TGCAGTGCGGATCGGGGGAGCTCCTACAATGAGCAGTTCTTC. The chain joins TRBV20-1 to TRBJ2-1; D may be TRBD2 (6 bases). Trimming cost V 6 bases and J 0 bases, with 12 bases left between them. This CDR3 is built from 14 residues. Germline V gene data show CDR1 as DFQATT and CDR2 as SNEGSKA (reference sequence).

The V and J genes are TRBV20-1 and TRBJ1-6; D is perhaps TRBD1 (6 bases). The CDR3 is 15 residues long. Trimming pared 5 bases from V and 8 bases from J, leaving 19 bases between. Per germline, CDR1 DFQATT and CDR2 SNEGSKA (reference sequence). This CDR3 reads CSACAARTDDSPLHF. The CDR3 DNA reads TGCAGTGCTTGTGCCGCGAGGACAGACGATTCACCCCTCCACTTT.

This clonotype has more than one count but fewer than ten. V is TRBV28 and J is TRBJ1-2; the D gene is possibly TRBD1 (5 bases). The germline CDR1 and CDR2 sequences are MDHEN and SYDVKM. The V end lost 4 bases, the J end lost 4 bases, and 10 bases lay between the germline ends. The CDR3 consists of 13 residues. The CDR3 DNA sequence: TGTGCCAGCAGTTCAGGGCAGGCCTATGGCTACACCTTC. Residues: CASSSGQAYGYTF.

The V and J genes are TRBV20-1 and TRBJ2-1; 10 bases line up with TRBD2. Germline loops: CDR1 DFQATT, CDR2 SNEGSKA (reference sequence). This CDR3 region has 15 residues. Losses at the gene ends were 6 bases for V and 3 bases for J; bases not matched to a gene: 8. The CDR3 region has the DNA TGCAGTGCACGCGGACTAGCGGAGATCTACAATGAGCAGTTCTTC. Encoded protein: CSARGLAEIYNEQFF.

In its sample, this clonotype was seen many times. The J gene is TRBJ2-7, the V gene TRBV14; D uncertain. The CDR3 length is 14 residues. Germline assignment: CDR1 SGHDN and CDR2 FVKESK. V was cut by 3 bases and J by 4 bases, with 13 bases left in between. The CDR3 reads CASSHGLRRYEQYF. The CDR3 DNA is TGTGCCAGCAGCCACGGTTTACGGAGATACGAGCAGTACTTC.

The rearrangement joins TRBV13 to TRBJ2-5; 7 positions agree with TRBD1. The length of the CDR3 is 15 residues. Looked up from germline, CDR1 is PRHDT and CDR2 is FYEKMQ (reference sequence). J was trimmed by 4 bases and V by 3 bases; bases with no gene match: 8. CDR3 region: CASSLGKQGRETQYF. CDR3 nucleotides: TGTGCCAGCAGCTTGGGCAAACAGGGGAGAGAGACCCAGTACTTC.

This clonotype appeared a few times. The chain couples TRBV28 to TRBJ2-4; 7 bases fit TRBD2. This CDR3 has 12 amino acids. Germline CDR1 reads MDHEN; CDR2 reads SYDVKM. With V trimmed by 8 bases and J by 8 bases, 6 bases remained unmatched. The CDR3 protein is CASGGSLDIQYF. The CDR3 nucleotides are TGTGCCAGCGGCGGGAGTCTTGACATTCAGTACTTC.